These 32 T cell receptor beta chains share one sample of origin, sequenced in a study of blood T cell repertoires in COVID-19. Profiling relied on immunoSEQ multiplex PCR, and the TCRdb table lists in-frame clones only, not all of them. This sample has about 39,000 clones, with roughly nine tenths found just once. The sequenced material came from peripheral blood. Every receptor here comes from a man in his fifties or sixties with acute or convalescent COVID-19.

The chain recombines TRBV7-9 with TRBJ1-1; TRBD1 is a possible D gene (6 bases). Trimming left V 6 bases short and J 1 base short, with 12 bases between. Germline values: CDR1 SEHNR, CDR2 FQNEAQ (reference sequence). This CDR3 has 14 amino acids. The CDR3 DNA sequence: TGTGCCAGCAGTCGAACGGGACAGAACACTGAAGCTTTCTTT. Protein product: CASSRTGQNTEAFF. Looking up the rest from reference TRBV7-9 and TRBJ1-1 gives the full variable domain: DTGVSQNPRHKITKRGQNVTFRCDPISEHNRLYWYRQTLGQGPEFLTYFQNEAQLEKSRLLSDRFSAERPKGSFSTLEIQRTEQGDSAMYLCASSRTGQNTEAFFGQGTRLTVV.

CDR3: CASSYTGRETQYF. The CDR3 DNA sequence: TGTGCCAGCAGTTACACGGGGAGAGAGACCCAGTACTTC. This chain links TRBV6-2 or TRBV6-3 with TRBJ2-5; a possible D gene is TRBD2 (5 bases). The CDR3 length is 13 residues. The germline V gene has CDR1 MNHEY and CDR2 SVGEGT. V lost 2 bases and J 4 bases, leaving 8 bases between the germline ends.

Details on this clone: Other DNA sequences in this specimen translate into the identical CDR3. The chain is built from TRBV11-3 and TRBJ2-2; tentatively, D is TRBD2 (5 bases). V shed 3 bases and J shed 1 base, with 9 bases lying between them. Germline values: CDR1 SGHNT, CDR2 YENEEA. The CDR3 consists of 15 residues. In nucleotides, the CDR3 is TGTGCCAGCAGCTTGGACGGGGAGAACACCGGGGAGCTGTTTTTT. Translation: CASSLDGENTGELFF.

The chain is built from TRBV27 and TRBJ2-2, with D possibly matching TRBD2 (5 bases). V was cut by 3 bases and J by 1 base, with 12 bases left in between. CDR1 and CDR2 from the germline V gene are MNHEY and SMNVEV (reference sequence). The CDR3 runs to 16 residues. CDR3: CASSFYHRENTGELFF. CDR3 bases: TGTGCCAGCAGTTTCTACCATCGGGAGAACACCGGGGAGCTGTTTTTT.

For the CDR3, the DNA is TGTGCCAGCAGTTCGGACAGGGGTGCAGATACGCAGTATTTT. Translating it yields CASSSDRGADTQYF. The chain uses TRBV7-9 and TRBJ2-3; 9 bases agree with TRBD1. The V segment lost 6 bases and the J segment 4 bases; nucleotides outside the gene matches: 5. The CDR3 spans 14 residues. The germline V gene has CDR1 SEHNR and CDR2 FQNEAQ (reference sequence).

CDR3 coding DNA: TGCGCCAGCAGCCAAGAGGCAGGCAGGGCGACCTACCTCACTGAAGCTTTCTTT. Its translation is CASSQEAGRATYLTEAFF. The V and J genes are TRBV4-3 and TRBJ1-1; TRBD1 is a possible D gene (5 bases). The CDR3 has 18 amino acids. Germline V lookup: CDR1 LGHNA, CDR2 YSLEER. V lost 0 bases, J lost 4 bases, and 21 bases lay in between.

The chain links TRBV28 to TRBJ2-7; D is undetermined. V was clipped by 6 bases and J by 2 bases, with 14 bases between them. Germline V CDR1 and CDR2: MDHEN, SYDVKM. This CDR3 comprises 14 residues. The CDR3 here is CASSTHRPPYEQYF. The CDR3 nucleotides are TGTGCCAGCAGCACGCACAGACCTCCCTACGAGCAGTACTTC.

The rearrangement links TRBV19 to TRBJ2-2, with TRBD1 identical over 12 bases. The CDR3 is 17 amino acids. J was trimmed by 4 bases and V by 9 bases; bases with no gene match: 12. Germline V CDR1 and CDR2: LNHDA, SQIVND (reference sequence). The CDR3 bases are TGTGCCAGCGACGAGACCGGGACAGGGGGCATCACCGGGGAGCTGTTTTTT. Encoded protein: CASDETGTGGITGELFF.

The sample holds a few counts of this clone. The chain links TRBV24-1 to TRBJ1-5; the match to TRBD1 covers 11 bases. Germline V gene lookup returns CDR1 KGHDR and CDR2 SFDVKD. V lost 2 bases to trimming and J lost 4 bases; unmatched junction nucleotides: 3. The CDR3 has 16 amino acids. The CDR3 reads CATSDSGTGGNQPQHF. The CDR3 nucleotides read TGTGCCACCAGTGATTCCGGGACAGGGGGTAATCAGCCCCAGCATTTT.

J is TRBJ2-2 and V is TRBV5-1; perhaps TRBD1 as D (5 bases). Trimming pared 1 base from V and 0 bases from J, leaving 16 bases between. Germline CDR1 reads SGHRS; CDR2 reads YFSETQ. This CDR3 has 18 amino acids. In DNA, the CDR3 is TGCGCCAGCAGCTTGCCGGAAGGGGATTCCGCGAACACCGGGGAGCTGTTTTTT. Its translation: CASSLPEGDSANTGELFF.

The J gene is TRBJ2-5, the V gene TRBV5-1; weak D call: TRBD2 (6 bases). Trimming removed 0 bases at V and 5 bases at J, with 8 bases between. The CDR3 extends over 13 amino acids. CDR1 is SGHRS and CDR2 is YFSETQ in the germline V gene. This chain's CDR3 is CASSLVGGETQYF. CDR3 bases: TGCGCCAGCAGCTTGGTCGGAGGGGAGACCCAGTACTTC. The whole variable domain, filled in from reference TRBV5-1 and TRBJ2-5, reads KAGVTQTPRYLIKTRGQQVTLSCSPISGHRSVSWYQQTPGQGLQFLFEYFSETQRNKGNFPGRFSGRQFSNSRSEMNVSTLELGDSALYLCASSLVGGETQYFGPGTRLLVL.

This chain joins TRBV3-1 (or the pseudogene TRBV3-2) and TRBJ1-1; TRBD1 aligns across 7 bases. Germline loops: CDR1 LGHDT, CDR2 YNNKEL (reference sequence). Unmatched junction bases numbered 10, after V lost 5 bases and J lost 4 bases. The CDR3 runs to 15 residues. Here the CDR3 DNA reads TGTGCCAGCAGCTTATCGACAGGGCTGGGCACTGAAGCTTTCTTT. Protein sequence: CASSLSTGLGTEAFF.

J is TRBJ2-2 and V is TRBV3-1 (or the pseudogene TRBV3-2); 12 positions match TRBD2. The germline gives CDR1 LGHDT, CDR2 YNNKEL (reference sequence). This CDR3 spans 15 amino acids. J was trimmed by 7 bases and V by 1 base; bases with no gene match: 1. DNA for the CDR3: TGTGCCAGCAGCCAAGGACTAGCGGGAGTCGGGGAGCTGTTTTTT. It encodes CASSQGLAGVGELFF.

This chain uses TRBV28 with TRBJ2-3; 7 nucleotides align to TRBD2. The CDR3 consists of 16 residues. The junction had 19 bases not matched to a gene; V was cut back by 9 bases and J by 7 bases. CDR1 and CDR2 from the germline V gene are MDHEN and SYDVKM. CDR3 residues: CASTKSSGGSSYTQYF. CDR3 DNA sequence: TGTGCCAGTACAAAGAGTTCGGGCGGGAGTTCCTATACGCAGTATTTT.

The chain is built from TRBV5-4 and TRBJ2-3; unclear D gene. Germline CDR1 reads SGHNT; CDR2 reads YYREEE (reference sequence). Trimming removed 0 bases at V and 3 bases at J, with 11 bases between. The CDR3 contains 15 residues. Here the CDR3 DNA reads TGTGCCAGCAGCTTGGGGAGTCTGCCGACAGATACGCAGTATTTT. Translation: CASSLGSLPTDTQYF.

This chain joins TRBV5-1 and TRBJ1-3, with D possibly matching TRBD1 (5 bases). CDR1 and CDR2 (germline): SGHRS, YFSETQ. Trimming removed 6 bases from V and 1 base from J, with 14 bases in between. The CDR3 length is 15 residues. CDR3 DNA: TGCGCCAGCACCTACAGAGGGACTTCTGGAAACACCATATATTTT. It is translated as CASTYRGTSGNTIYF. The full variable domain, with the rest looked up from reference TRBV5-1 and TRBJ1-3, is KAGVTQTPRYLIKTRGQQVTLSCSPISGHRSVSWYQQTPGQGLQFLFEYFSETQRNKGNFPGRFSGRQFSNSRSEMNVSTLELGDSALYLCASTYRGTSGNTIYFGEGSWLTVV.

The chain combines TRBV29-1 with TRBJ2-7, with a tentative D call TRBD1 (5 bases). The ends were cut back, 5 bases at V and 0 bases at J, with 5 bases in the middle. The CDR3 runs 11 residues. CDR1 and CDR2 from the germline V gene are SQVTM and ANQGSEA. CDR3 nucleotides: TGCAGCGTTCAGGGCTCCTACGAGCAGTACTTC. Amino acids: CSVQGSYEQYF.

The CDR3 nucleotides read TGTGCCAGCAGCCCGGACAGGGACTATGGCTACACCTTC. Translated: CASSPDRDYGYTF. This chain joins TRBV3-1 (or the pseudogene TRBV3-2) and TRBJ1-2; 8 nucleotides align to TRBD1. The junction had 1 base not matched to a gene; V was cut back by 4 bases and J by 3 bases. The CDR3 extends over 13 amino acids. Germline assignment: CDR1 LGHDT and CDR2 YNNKEL (reference sequence).

This chain uses TRBV3-1 (or the pseudogene TRBV3-2) with TRBJ1-3; D is unresolved. CDR1 LGHDT and CDR2 YNNKEL come from the germline V gene (reference sequence). Trimming pared 1 base from V and 4 bases from J, leaving 8 bases between. This CDR3 has 14 residues. This CDR3 reads CASSQGGRGNTIYF. In nucleotides, the CDR3 is TGTGCCAGCAGCCAAGGTGGCAGGGGAAACACCATATATTTT.

This rearrangement joins TRBV6-5 to TRBJ2-3; 8 nucleotides line up with TRBD1. Germline values: CDR1 MNHEY, CDR2 SVGAGI. This CDR3 is 15 amino acids long. Losses at the gene ends were 7 bases for V and 2 bases for J; bases not matched to a gene: 8. This CDR3 is CASTSRGRITDTQYF. The CDR3 nucleotides are TGTGCCAGCACCTCCAGGGGGCGAATCACAGATACGCAGTATTTT.

The rearrangement joins TRBV6-5 to TRBJ2-5, with TRBD2 identical over 7 bases. V gave up 2 bases and J gave up 5 bases; unmatched junction bases: 8. The CDR3 is 15 residues long. Germline V gene sequence: CDR1 MNHEY, CDR2 SVGAGI. CDR3 loop: CASSYRGSGVETQYF. The DNA for the CDR3 is TGTGCCAGCAGTTACCGGGGGAGCGGGGTGGAGACCCAGTACTTC.

There are a few counts of this clone. V gene TRBV6-2 or TRBV6-3 combines with J gene TRBJ1-1, with a tentative D call TRBD1 (6 bases). Germline V gene data show CDR1 as MNHEY and CDR2 as SVGEGT. V was shortened by 3 bases and J by 5 bases, with 13 bases between the two germline ends. CDR3 length equals 14 residues. The CDR3 reads CASSYTSRGTEAFF. Here the CDR3 DNA reads TGTGCCAGCAGTTATACCAGCAGGGGAACTGAAGCTTTCTTT.

DNA for the CDR3: TGTGCCAGCAGCTTGGATTATGGCACAGATACGCAGTATTTT. Its protein product is CASSLDYGTDTQYF. The chain has TRBV5-4 and TRBJ2-3; no reliable D call. The CDR3 has 14 residues. V was shortened by 0 bases and J by 1 base, with 6 bases between the two germline ends. CDR1 and CDR2 from the germline V gene are SGHNT and YYREEE (reference sequence).

The chain uses TRBV3-1 (or the pseudogene TRBV3-2) and TRBJ1-2; 10 bases align to TRBD1. The CDR3 runs 16 residues. From germline, CDR1 is LGHDT and CDR2 YNNKEL (reference sequence). V lost 3 bases and J lost 3; bases outside the gene matches: 7. The CDR3 loop reads CASSHLGQGSDYGYTF. Written as DNA, the CDR3 is TGTGCCAGCAGCCATTTGGGACAGGGGTCCGACTATGGCTACACCTTC.

The CDR3: CASSFEVRLAGNEQFF. CDR3 DNA: TGTGCCAGCAGCTTTGAAGTTCGACTAGCCGGCAATGAGCAGTTCTTC. V and J are TRBV7-2 and TRBJ2-1, with 7 bases lining up with TRBD2. The CDR3 totals 16 residues. Germline values: CDR1 SGHTA, CDR2 FQGNSA. V lost 3 bases to trimming and J lost 6 bases; unmatched junction nucleotides: 11.

This rearrangement joins TRBV11-2 to TRBJ2-7, with D hard to call. V lost 5 bases to trimming and J lost 0 bases, with 11 bases between them. The CDR3 covers 14 residues. Germline V lookup: CDR1 SGHAT, CDR2 FQNNGV. The CDR3 nucleotides are TGTGCCAGCAGCCGACTCCTCCCCTCCTACGAGCAGTACTTC. This encodes CASSRLLPSYEQYF.

J is TRBJ2-7 and V is TRBV19; 10 nucleotides agree with TRBD1. Per the germline V gene, CDR1 is LNHDA and CDR2 is SQIVND (reference sequence). V gave up 8 bases and J gave up 6 bases; unmatched junction bases: 13. CDR3 length: 15 amino acids. The CDR3 here is CASCARTGGTCEQYF. CDR3 in DNA: TGTGCCAGTTGCGCCAGGACAGGGGGAACCTGCGAGCAGTACTTC.

This clone has only one observation. V and J are TRBV28 and TRBJ1-2, with TRBD1 as a possible D gene (5 bases). This CDR3 comprises 12 residues. Germline V CDR1 and CDR2: MDHEN, SYDVKM. V lost 3 bases to trimming and J lost 3 bases, with 5 bases between them. The CDR3 coding sequence is TGTGCCAGCAGTTTCAGGGACTATGGCTACACCTTC. This codes for CASSFRDYGYTF.

The rearrangement links TRBV5-4 to TRBJ2-1, with 8 bases aligning to TRBD2. V lost 2 bases and J lost 8; bases outside the gene matches: 3. CDR1 and CDR2 (germline): SGHNT, YYREEE (reference sequence). The length of the CDR3 is 13 residues. The CDR3 protein is CASSFGRGDEQFF. The CDR3 DNA reads TGTGCCAGCAGCTTCGGGAGGGGCGATGAGCAGTTCTTC.

This chain uses TRBV25-1 with TRBJ2-1, with no clear D. The CDR3 loop spans 15 amino acids. Germline V gives CDR1 MGHDK, CDR2 SYGVNS. V lost 3 bases, J lost 5 bases, and 14 bases lay in between. The CDR3 protein is CASSDHSLLNNEQFF. The CDR3 DNA sequence: TGTGCCAGCAGTGACCACTCACTGTTAAACAATGAGCAGTTCTTC.

The chain links TRBV7-2 to TRBJ2-2, with a possible D match to TRBD2 (6 bases). The germline V and J ends were trimmed by 1 base and 1 base, with 16 bases remaining between them. CDR1 and CDR2 (germline): SGHTA, FQGNSA. CDR3 length equals 18 residues. The CDR3 protein is CASSLEVQRVLNTGELFF. Here the CDR3 DNA reads TGTGCCAGCAGCTTAGAGGTGCAGCGGGTTTTGAACACCGGGGAGCTGTTTTTT.

The CDR3 DNA is TGTGCCAGCAGCTTATGGAACGGGAGGGGCACAGATACGCAGTATTTT. It codes for CASSLWNGRGTDTQYF. The chain carries TRBV5-6 and TRBJ2-3; 8 bases are shared with TRBD2. Germline V lookup: CDR1 SGHDT, CDR2 YYEEEE. V trimming: 2 bases; J trimming: 1 base; junction bases outside the gene matches: 6. This CDR3 region has 16 residues.